This passage covers 9 T cell receptor beta chains from one sample sequenced in a study of CD8+ T cells in alopecia areata. After isolation, RNA underwent reverse transcription to generate cDNA as the sequencing template. The assay was immunoSEQ multiplex PCR, and TCRdb's table has in-frame clones only and misses some. The sample gives about 140,000 clones, 50% to 65% of which show up once; approximately 4.3% is in the top ten. Sequencing was carried out using CD4+ T cells sorted from blood. The source is a human donor in good health.

Regarding this clone: The sample carries other DNA sequences with the same CDR3. The CDR3 DNA sequence: TGTGCCAGCAGCGTAGGAGGGGGACTGTATGGCTACACCTTC. This gives the protein CASSVGGGLYGYTF. The V and J genes are TRBV9 and TRBJ1-2; D may be TRBD1 (6 bases). In germline, CDR1 is SGDLS, CDR2 YYNGEE. V lost 0 bases and J 5 bases, leaving 11 bases between the germline ends. There are 14 residues in the CDR3.

This clone was seen only a few times. The V and J genes are TRBV6-5 and TRBJ2-7; TRBD2 matches at 16 bases. From germline, CDR1 is MNHEY and CDR2 SVGAGI. CDR3 length: 14 amino acids. With 3 bases clipped from V and 11 bases from J, the junction kept 4 bases outside the gene matches. This chain's CDR3 is CASSYGTSGRVKYF. In nucleotides, the CDR3 is TGTGCCAGCAGTTATGGGACTAGCGGGAGGGTTAAGTACTTC.

J is TRBJ2-7 and V is TRBV2; tentatively, D is TRBD1 (6 bases). V dropped 6 bases and J dropped 3 bases, with 12 bases sitting between them. Germline V CDR1 and CDR2: SNHLY, FYNNEI. The CDR3 runs 13 residues. The CDR3 reads CASRTGRGYEQYF. The CDR3 coding sequence is TGTGCCAGCAGGACAGGCCGTGGCTACGAGCAGTACTTC. Full variable domain (missing parts from reference TRBV2 and TRBJ2-7): EPEVTQTPSHQVTQMGQEVILRCVPISNHLYFYWYRQILGQKVEFLVSFYNNEISEKSEIFDDQFSVERPDGSNFTLKIRSTKLEDSAMYFCASRTGRGYEQYFGPGTRLTVT.

This sequence joins TRBV4-1 and TRBJ1-5; perhaps TRBD1 as D (6 bases). Trimming removed 2 bases from V and 2 bases from J, with 13 bases in between. Germline CDR1 and CDR2: MGHRA and YSYEKL. The CDR3 has 16 amino acids. The CDR3 DNA reads TGCGCCAGCAGCCAAATAGGGCAGGGGCGCAATCAGCCCCAGCATTTT. Its protein is CASSQIGQGRNQPQHF.

This clone was counted between two and nine times. This sequence joins TRBV18 and TRBJ2-7, with D uncertain. CDR3 length: 11 residues. From germline, CDR1 is KGHSH and CDR2 LQKENI. V gave up 6 bases and J gave up 3 bases, with 6 bases separating them. CDR3 coding DNA: TGTGCCAGCTCTCAAAGCTACGAGCAGTACTTC. Its protein is CASSQSYEQYF.

The chain combines TRBV6-4 with TRBJ2-2, with TRBD2 matching 11 bases. The CDR3 sequence is 14 residues long. Germline V lookup: CDR1 MRHNA, CDR2 SNTAGT. The V and J ends lost 7 bases and 6 bases, in that order; junction bases with no gene match: 4. The CDR3 bases are TGTGCCAGCATCCCACTAGCGGGAGCCGGGGAGCTGTTTTTT. It translates to CASIPLAGAGELFF.

This clone was observed at least ten times. This sequence joins TRBV11-2 and TRBJ1-2, with D tentatively TRBD1 (5 bases). V shed 5 bases and J shed 4 bases, with 14 bases lying between them. The germline CDR1 and CDR2 sequences are SGHAT and FQNNGV. This CDR3 has 14 amino acids. The DNA for the CDR3 is TGTGCCAGCAGCCCGGGGACGGCCGTCTATGGCTACACCTTC. It translates to CASSPGTAVYGYTF.

This clone appeared a few times. V and J are TRBV10-3 and TRBJ1-1; 10 nucleotides line up with TRBD1. There are 15 residues in the CDR3. CDR1 ENHRY and CDR2 SYGVKD come from the germline V gene. Unmatched junction bases numbered 6, after V lost 4 bases and J lost 4 bases. The CDR3 loop is CAISGQGAGSTEAFF. The CDR3 region has the DNA TGTGCCATCAGTGGACAGGGGGCGGGGAGCACTGAAGCTTTCTTT.

The rearrangement joins TRBV4-1 to TRBJ1-5; D is possibly TRBD1 (5 bases). In germline, CDR1 is MGHRA, CDR2 YSYEKL. Trimming pared 1 base from V and 5 bases from J, leaving 12 bases between. The CDR3 contains 15 residues. The CDR3 loop reads CASSQVGGAHQPQHF. The CDR3 nucleotides are TGCGCCAGCAGCCAAGTCGGAGGGGCGCATCAGCCCCAGCATTTT.